One sample yielded the 3 T cell receptor beta chains listed below, sequenced in a study of cytomegalovirus exposure and HLA in healthy donors. TCRdb's copy holds only in-frame clones and misses some; the assay was immunoSEQ multiplex PCR. The table records 100,000 to 150,000 clones, approximately 89% of them present only once. Sequencing was performed on PBMCs. The receptors were gathered from a woman under 30 in good health and CMV-seronegative.

The rearrangement joins TRBV18 to TRBJ1-2, with 9 bases aligning to TRBD1. The CDR3 runs 17 residues. The germline V gene has CDR1 KGHSH and CDR2 LQKENI. Losses at the gene ends were 5 bases for V and 3 bases for J; bases not matched to a gene: 13. In nucleotides, the CDR3 is TGTGCCAGCTCAGAGTTAACCGGGACAGGGTACGACTATGGCTACACCTTC. Protein sequence: CASSELTGTGYDYGYTF. Full variable domain (outside the CDR3, taken from reference TRBV18 and TRBJ1-2): NAGVMQNPRHLVRRRGQEARLRCSPMKGHSHVYWYRQLPEEGLKFMVYLQKENIIDESGMPKERFSAEFPKEGPSILRIQQVVRGDSAAYFCASSELTGTGYDYGYTFGSGTRLTVV.

The chain joins TRBV19 to TRBJ1-1; D is ambiguous. Germline values: CDR1 LNHDA, CDR2 SQIVND (reference sequence). This CDR3 has 13 residues. V shed 2 bases and J shed 9 bases, with 13 bases lying between them. Here the CDR3 reads CASSIPPSGKAFF. CDR3 coding DNA: TGTGCCAGTAGTATACCCCCCTCCGGGAAAGCTTTCTTT.

The gene calls are TRBV2 and TRBJ2-1, with D perhaps TRBD2 (7 bases). This CDR3 comprises 16 residues. Trimming removed 4 bases at V and 7 bases at J, with 20 bases between. Germline loops: CDR1 SNHLY, CDR2 FYNNEI. CDR3 sequence (DNA): TGTGCCAGCAGTGTAGAGGGGGGGCAAGTTCTTAATGAGCAGTTCTTC. Residues: CASSVEGGQVLNEQFF.